The 32 T cell receptor beta chains below come from one sample, sequenced in a study of blood T cell repertoires in COVID-19. This table comes from immunoSEQ multiplex PCR, and its TCRdb copy is limited to in-frame clones, with some not included. The table has about 670,000 clones, 85% to 90% seen once. Sequencing used peripheral blood. All receptors derive from a woman aged 18-35 years with acute or convalescent COVID-19.

The J gene is TRBJ1-1, the V gene TRBV15; D may be TRBD1 (6 bases). Germline V gene sequence: CDR1 LNHNV, CDR2 YYDKDF (reference sequence). The CDR3 is 17 residues long. Trimming took off 5 bases at V and 2 bases at J, with 21 bases between the two ends. The CDR3 loop reads CATSPQILTGSNTEAFF. The DNA of the CDR3 is TGTGCCACCAGCCCTCAGATATTGACAGGTTCTAACACTGAAGCTTTCTTT.

The gene calls are TRBV13 and TRBJ1-1, with D possibly TRBD1 on 6 matching bases. V was pared by 5 bases and J by 8 bases, with 9 bases between. CDR1 is PRHDT, CDR2 FYEKMQ, per germline (reference sequence). CDR3 length: 11 residues. The CDR3 reads CASSTTGEAFF. The DNA of the CDR3 is TGTGCCAGCAGCACTACAGGGGAAGCTTTCTTT.

V is TRBV30 and J is TRBJ1-1; D may be TRBD1 (5 bases). The germline gives CDR1 GTSNPN, CDR2 SVGIG (reference sequence). The CDR3 totals 11 residues. V gave up 8 bases and J gave up 6 bases, with 13 bases separating them. CDR3 bases: TGTGCCAGCGCGGGGACGGCTGAAGCTTTCTTT. Translating gives CASAGTAEAFF.

CDR3 DNA: TGTGCCAGCAGCCACCTAGCCGGGACAAATTATGGCTACACCTTC. This gives the protein CASSHLAGTNYGYTF. The chain has TRBV3-1 (or the pseudogene TRBV3-2) and TRBJ1-2; TRBD1 is a possible D gene (6 bases). V was trimmed by 3 bases and J by 5 bases, leaving 16 bases between them. Germline CDR1 reads LGHDT; CDR2 reads YNNKEL (reference sequence). The CDR3 loop spans 15 amino acids.

This clone was counted between two and nine times. The chain has TRBV15 and TRBJ2-7; the D gene is possibly TRBD1 (5 bases). This CDR3 is built from 14 residues. Germline V gives CDR1 LNHNV, CDR2 YYDKDF (reference sequence). V was clipped by 1 base and J by 6 bases, with 13 bases between them. This chain's CDR3 is CATSRAGRVGEQYF. In nucleotides, the CDR3 is TGTGCCACCAGCAGAGCCGGCAGGGTGGGCGAGCAGTACTTC.

This clone was observed a handful of times. The rearrangement joins TRBV6-4 to TRBJ1-2; 7 bases are a match to TRBD1. This CDR3 is 16 amino acids long. Germline trimming cut 3 bases from V and 7 bases from J; bases unmatched to any gene: 14. Germline CDR1 MRHNA, CDR2 SNTAGT. In nucleotides, the CDR3 is TGTGCCAGCAGTGAAACCGGGACAGTCTCTACTGGTGGCTACACCTTC. Protein sequence: CASSETGTVSTGGYTF.

The V gene is TRBV12-3 or TRBV12-4, the J gene TRBJ1-4, with 7 bases identical to TRBD1. CDR3 length: 12 amino acids. With 5 bases clipped from V and 7 bases from J, the junction kept 1 base outside the gene matches. In nucleotides, the CDR3 is TGTGCCAGCAGTGACAGGGCTGAAAAACTGTTTTTT. Its protein is CASSDRAEKLFF.

V is TRBV6-2 or TRBV6-3 and J is TRBJ2-7, with 7 bases matching TRBD2. V shed 2 bases and J 2 bases; nucleotides not matched to a gene: 6. This CDR3 spans 15 amino acids. Germline V gene lookup returns CDR1 MNHEY and CDR2 SVGEGT. DNA for the CDR3: TGTGCCAGCAGTTACCCGCTAGCGGACCCCTACGAGCAGTACTTC. Residues: CASSYPLADPYEQYF.

The chain has TRBV14 and TRBJ2-3, with D perhaps TRBD2 (5 bases). Trimming removed 0 bases from V and 6 bases from J, with 7 bases in between. Germline loops: CDR1 SGHDN, CDR2 FVKESK. The CDR3 loop spans 13 amino acids. CDR3 amino acids: CASSQDRGDTQYF. CDR3 sequence (DNA): TGTGCCAGCAGCCAAGATCGAGGGGATACGCAGTATTTT.

The V gene is TRBV20-1, the J gene TRBJ1-2; no firm D call. CDR3 length equals 12 residues. The germline CDR1 and CDR2 sequences are DFQATT and SNEGSKA (reference sequence). Trimming took 3 bases from V and 7 from J, leaving 12 bases between them. The CDR3 coding sequence is TGCAGTGCTAGTTCGGGGATGAGTGGCTACACCTTC. This encodes CSASSGMSGYTF.

V and J are TRBV19 and TRBJ1-1; 10 positions agree with TRBD1. The J segment lost 4 bases and the V segment lost 5 bases, leaving 7 bases of the junction unmatched. The germline V gene has CDR1 LNHDA and CDR2 SQIVND (reference sequence). The CDR3 has 15 residues. CDR3 in amino acids: CASSLTRTGGTEAFF. CDR3 coding DNA: TGTGCCAGTAGTTTAACGCGGACAGGGGGCACTGAAGCTTTCTTT.

The chain combines TRBV6-1 with TRBJ1-1; D is ambiguous. The germline CDR1 and CDR2 sequences are MNHNS and SASEGT. Between the trimmed V and J ends, which lost 3 bases and 7 bases, there was a span of 6 bases. The CDR3 runs 11 residues. CDR3 bases: TGTGCCAGCAGTGAGTTCCGTGAAGCTTTCTTT. It specifies CASSEFREAFF.

The gene calls are TRBV6-6 and TRBJ2-7, with 7 bases matching TRBD1. In germline, CDR1 is MNHNY, CDR2 SVGAGI (reference sequence). The CDR3 is 13 amino acids. With V trimmed by 11 bases and J by 6 bases, 13 bases remained unmatched. The CDR3 DNA follows: TGTGCCTCACAGGGGCAGGGAAGTATCGAGCAGTACTTC. This gives the protein CASQGQGSIEQYF.

The chain carries TRBV5-1 and TRBJ2-7; D is unresolved. CDR1 is SGHRS, CDR2 YFSETQ, per germline. Deletions cut 0 bases from V and 2 bases from J, with 21 bases between. This CDR3 has 18 residues. The CDR3 region has the DNA TGCGCCAGCAGCTTGGTTATTTCAGGCTCCACTTCGACCTACGAGCAGTACTTC. As protein: CASSLVISGSTSTYEQYF.

This chain joins TRBV5-8 and TRBJ1-1; 7 nucleotides agree with TRBD1. Germline CDR1 reads SGHTS; CDR2 reads YDEGEE. The length of the CDR3 is 14 residues. V trimming: 2 bases; J trimming: 1 base; junction bases outside the gene matches: 2. DNA of the CDR3: TGTGCCAGCAGCTTAAGGGACAGGAACACTGAAGCTTTCTTT. Its translation is CASSLRDRNTEAFF.

This clone was counted once. This chain joins TRBV9 and TRBJ2-3; D is undetermined. V was trimmed by 0 bases and J by 2 bases, leaving 13 bases between them. Germline V gene sequence: CDR1 SGDLS, CDR2 YYNGEE. This CDR3 has 16 amino acids. CDR3: CASSVDPIPNTDTQYF. DNA of the CDR3: TGTGCCAGCAGCGTAGATCCCATCCCAAACACAGATACGCAGTATTTT.

V and J are TRBV7-9 and TRBJ1-5, with D tentatively TRBD1 (6 bases). Germline CDR1 is SEHNR and CDR2 is FQNEAQ (reference sequence). V was shortened by 1 base and J by 10 bases, with 26 bases between the two germline ends. CDR3 size: 18 residues. For the CDR3, the DNA is TGTGCCAGCAGCTTAGATAAGGCGTTTGGGACATCGGTATTTCCCCAGCATTTT. Its translation is CASSLDKAFGTSVFPQHF. Together with reference TRBV7-9 and TRBJ1-5, the CDR3 gives the full variable domain: DTGVSQNPRHKITKRGQNVTFRCDPISEHNRLYWYRQTLGQGPEFLTYFQNEAQLEKSRLLSDRFSAERPKGSFSTLEIQRTEQGDSAMYLCASSLDKAFGTSVFPQHFGDGTRLSIL.

This chain uses TRBV29-1 with TRBJ1-2; possibly TRBD1 for D (6 bases). CDR1 and CDR2 (germline): SQVTM, ANQGSEA. With 7 bases removed from V and 3 bases from J, the gap between germline ends came to 18 bases. This CDR3 is 14 amino acids long. The CDR3 DNA follows: TGCAGCGGAAGTCAGGGGATCGGGGACTATGGCTACACCTTC. This translates into CSGSQGIGDYGYTF.

CDR3 coding DNA: TGCGCCAGCGGTCCCCAGGGGGCAGCCTACGAGCAGTACTTC. It codes for CASGPQGAAYEQYF. This chain uses TRBV5-1 with TRBJ2-7; 8 bases map to TRBD1. Germline V gene sequence: CDR1 SGHRS, CDR2 YFSETQ. After removal of 7 bases from V and 2 bases from J, the junction contained 8 bases not matched to a gene. CDR3 size: 14 residues.

The CDR3 loop is CASSYRQGAAGELFF. The DNA of the CDR3 is TGTGCCAGCAGTTACCGACAGGGGGCGGCCGGGGAGCTGTTTTTT. The gene calls are TRBV6-2 or TRBV6-3 and TRBJ2-2, with TRBD1 identical over 10 bases. The junction had 3 bases not matched to a gene; V was cut back by 2 bases and J by 6 bases. The germline CDR1 and CDR2 sequences are MNHEY and SVGEGT. The CDR3 consists of 15 residues.

This clone was detected only once. V usage is TRBV29-1 and J usage is TRBJ2-7, with unresolved D. The CDR3 length is 13 residues. Germline assignment: CDR1 SQVTM and CDR2 ANQGSEA. V gave up 4 bases and J gave up 6 bases, with 16 bases separating them. The CDR3 DNA sequence: TGCAGCGTTGTCCGTAGTTCAACGAGCGAGCAGTACTTC. Amino acids: CSVVRSSTSEQYF.

This chain links TRBV30 with TRBJ2-1; a weak D match, TRBD1 (6 bases). CDR3 length equals 14 residues. V was clipped by 2 bases and J by 5 bases, with 13 bases between them. The germline gives CDR1 GTSNPN, CDR2 SVGIG (reference sequence). CDR3 coding DNA: TGTGCCTGGAGTTACGGGCAGGGGAACAATGAGCAGTTCTTC. It is translated as CAWSYGQGNNEQFF.

This rearrangement joins TRBV14 to TRBJ1-5; tentative D call: TRBD1 (6 bases). Trimming removed 0 bases from V and 2 bases from J, with 17 bases in between. This CDR3 is built from 18 residues. The germline V gene encodes CDR1 SGHDN and CDR2 FVKESK. The CDR3: CASSQEGRGGERNQPQHF. In DNA, the CDR3 is TGTGCCAGCAGCCAAGAAGGGCGAGGGGGAGAACGCAATCAGCCCCAGCATTTT.

The gene calls are TRBV5-1 and TRBJ1-2; D is possibly TRBD1 (6 bases). This CDR3 is 15 amino acids long. Germline V gives CDR1 SGHRS, CDR2 YFSETQ. Deletions cut 4 bases from V and 0 bases from J, with 13 bases between. The CDR3 reads CASSRGAAANYGYTF. In DNA, the CDR3 is TGCGCCAGCAGCCGGGGGGCTGCAGCTAACTATGGCTACACCTTC.

The chain employs TRBV28 and TRBJ1-5; D gene unclear. CDR3 length equals 11 residues. Trimming took 3 bases from V and 11 from J, leaving 8 bases between them. Germline V gene lookup returns CDR1 MDHEN and CDR2 SYDVKM. CDR3 sequence (DNA): TGTGCCAGCAGTTTGGCTTCGTCCCAGCATTTT. Protein: CASSLASSQHF.

The rearrangement links TRBV24-1 to TRBJ2-7, with D possibly TRBD1 on 5 matching bases. Trimming cost V 11 bases and J 2 bases, with 12 bases left between them. The CDR3 length is 12 residues. The germline CDR1 and CDR2 sequences are KGHDR and SFDVKD. CDR3 in amino acids: CANPGQTYEQYF. The CDR3 nucleotides read TGTGCCAACCCAGGACAAACCTACGAGCAGTACTTC.

The gene calls are TRBV2 and TRBJ1-1; no definite D call. This CDR3 has 12 amino acids. The germline V gene encodes CDR1 SNHLY and CDR2 FYNNEI. Trimming cost V 7 bases and J 5 bases, with 11 bases left between them. CDR3 sequence: CASTPSLTEAFF. The CDR3 DNA sequence: TGTGCCAGCACACCAAGCCTTACTGAAGCTTTCTTT.

The V call is TRBV2, the J call TRBJ2-7, with 7 bases lining up with TRBD1. Germline lookup yields CDR1 SNHLY and CDR2 FYNNEI. There are 15 residues in the CDR3. Trimming cost V 3 bases and J 2 bases; bases outside gene matches: 7. As DNA, the CDR3 is TGTGCCAGCAGTGAGGTTTGGCAGGGGGCCTACGAGCAGTACTTC. It yields the protein CASSEVWQGAYEQYF.

The chain employs TRBV14 and TRBJ1-2; 7 positions match TRBD1. This CDR3 is built from 14 residues. The germline V gene encodes CDR1 SGHDN and CDR2 FVKESK. Trimming at V came to 4 bases and at J to 4 bases, leaving 6 bases not matched to a gene. The CDR3 region has the DNA TGTGCCAGCAGCCCCGGGACAGTCACCTATGGCTACACCTTC. Protein: CASSPGTVTYGYTF.

In DNA, the CDR3 is TGTGCCTGGAGTGTGGAGCTCAATCAGCCCCAGCATTTT. Its protein product is CAWSVELNQPQHF. The chain employs TRBV30 and TRBJ1-5; D not resolved. This CDR3 spans 13 amino acids. In germline, CDR1 is GTSNPN, CDR2 SVGIG (reference sequence). Trimming left V 0 bases short and J 3 bases short, with 6 bases between.

The rearrangement links TRBV3-1 (or the pseudogene TRBV3-2) to TRBJ1-3, with a tentative D call TRBD1 (5 bases). Germline V CDR1 and CDR2: LGHDT, YNNKEL (reference sequence). V dropped 3 bases and J dropped 0 bases, with 15 bases sitting between them. The length of the CDR3 is 17 residues. DNA of the CDR3: TGTGCCAGCAGCCAGAGGCTCCAGGGCGACTCTGGAAACACCATATATTTT. Its translation: CASSQRLQGDSGNTIYF.

With respect to this clone: Other DNA sequences from this sample encode an identical CDR3 as well. The chain employs TRBV12-3 or TRBV12-4 and TRBJ1-2, with TRBD1 matching 10 bases. The junction had 1 base not matched to a gene; V was cut back by 5 bases and J by 7 bases. CDR3 size: 12 residues. The CDR3 region has the DNA TGTGCCAGCAGTGGGACAGGGGTTGGCTACACCTTC. Its translation is CASSGTGVGYTF.